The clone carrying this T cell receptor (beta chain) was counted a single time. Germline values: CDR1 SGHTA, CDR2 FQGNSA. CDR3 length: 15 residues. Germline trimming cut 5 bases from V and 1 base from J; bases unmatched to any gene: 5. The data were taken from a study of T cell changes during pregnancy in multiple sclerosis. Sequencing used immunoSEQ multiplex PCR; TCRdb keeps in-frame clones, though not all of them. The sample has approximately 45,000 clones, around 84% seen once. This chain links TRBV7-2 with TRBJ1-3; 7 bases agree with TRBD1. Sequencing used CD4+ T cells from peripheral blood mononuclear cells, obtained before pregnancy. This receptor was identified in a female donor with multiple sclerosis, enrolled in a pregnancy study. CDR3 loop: CASSLTGESGNTIYF. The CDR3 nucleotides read TGTGCCAGCAGCCTTACAGGGGAATCTGGAAACACCATATATTTT.